This TCR beta chain comes out of a study of OX40 agonist ivuxolimab in advanced cancers. Study-wide findings and caveats: Antigen specificity was not determined for the expanded peripheral T cells. Partial responders at 0.1-3.0 mg/kg had among the lowest clonal expansion. At doses 0.1 to 3.0 mg/kg, CD4+ and CD8+ clones expanded.

This CDR3 is 13 amino acids long. CDR1 and CDR2 (germline): PRHDT, FYEKMQ (reference sequence). V lost 5 bases, J lost 3 bases, and 10 bases lay in between. The data were produced by immunoSEQ multiplex PCR, yet TCRdb's version contains in-frame clones alone and is incomplete. The table shows about 80,000 clones, with over 85% occurring only once. As to this clone: Its antigen is still unknown.

The sequencing used CD4+ or CD8+ T cells sorted from blood, collected in a trial of the OX40 agonist ivuxolimab. The chain is built from TRBV13 and TRBJ1-1; D might be TRBD1 (5 bases). This receptor was obtained from an adult with an advanced solid tumor such as melanoma, head and neck, liver or kidney cancer. The CDR3 sequence: CASSLDTDTEAFF. CDR3 nucleotide sequence: TGTGCCAGCAGCCTGGACACGGACACTGAAGCTTTCTTT.